These 8 T cell receptor beta chains were sequenced from one sample in a study of regulatory T cells in long-lasting Graves disease. Time point here: persistent/refractory GD, antithyroid drugs over 5 years with positive TRAb. Extracted PBMC RNA gave rise to the TCR library. Building the TCR beta libraries relied on iRepertoire HTBI primers, and CDR3 regions underwent Arm-PCR. TCRdb re-called the multiplex PCR reads with MiXCR, one entry per CDR3 protein. The sample consists of more than 300,000 distinct CDR3 sequences, roughly 23% of them appearing once. The material sequenced was peripheral blood mononuclear cells (PBMCs), taken when the disease was refractory, from a patient treated with antithyroid drugs. These receptors all stem from a middle-aged woman with Graves disease.

The J gene is TRBJ2-7, the V gene TRBV30; D remains ambiguous. Trimming removed 2 bases at V and 2 bases at J, with 10 bases between. The CDR3 covers 13 residues. Germline V gene lookup returns CDR1 GTSNPN and CDR2 SVGIG (reference sequence). The CDR3 region has the DNA TGTGCCTGGAGTTACAGCCTTACCTACGAGCAGTACTTC. Protein: CAWSYSLTYEQYF.

This clonotype was recorded a few times. The genes are TRBV4-2 and TRBJ2-7; tentative D call: TRBD1 (6 bases). Germline values: CDR1 LGHNA, CDR2 YNFKEQ. Trimming pared 6 bases from V and 3 bases from J, leaving 21 bases between. The CDR3 runs 16 residues. As DNA, the CDR3 is TGTGCCAGCAGTACCGGAAGGGTAAGGGGGTACTACGAGCAGTACTTC. It codes for CASSTGRVRGYYEQYF.

The chain carries TRBV20-1 and TRBJ2-2; TRBD1 agrees at 7 bases. Germline CDR1 reads DFQATT; CDR2 reads SNEGSKA (reference sequence). The CDR3 covers 12 residues. The V gene end was trimmed by 3 bases and the J gene end by 5 bases; junction bases not matched to a gene: 0. The CDR3 DNA sequence: TGCAGTGCTAGGGACAGGACCGGGGAGCTGTTTTTT. It is translated as CSARDRTGELFF.

This clonotype came up a few times. The chain joins TRBV6-2 or TRBV6-3 to TRBJ2-5; D remains unclear. The CDR3 totals 16 residues. V gave up 0 bases and J gave up 3 bases, with 14 bases separating them. The V gene's germline CDR1 is MNHEY and CDR2 SVGEGT. The CDR3 DNA reads TGTGCCAGCAGTTACTCGAGACGGACCGCCGAAGAGACCCAGTACTTC. It encodes CASSYSRRTAEETQYF.

The chain is built from TRBV20-1 and TRBJ2-7, with a weak D call TRBD2 (6 bases). In germline, CDR1 is DFQATT, CDR2 SNEGSKA (reference sequence). Trimming took 6 bases from V and 0 from J, leaving 15 bases between them. The CDR3 has 14 amino acids. CDR3 residues: CSALPPDYSYEQYF. The CDR3 DNA sequence: TGCAGTGCCCTCCCCCCGGACTACTCCTACGAGCAGTACTTC.

Many counts were recorded for this clonotype. The chain joins TRBV6-1 to TRBJ1-2; 8 bases fit TRBD1. Germline V gene data show CDR1 as MNHNS and CDR2 as SASEGT. CDR3 length: 16 amino acids. V dropped 6 bases and J dropped 7; count of bases not matched to a gene: 16. The CDR3 here is CASSFTTGQVEGGYTF. In DNA, the CDR3 is TGTGCCAGCAGCTTTACGACGGGACAGGTTGAAGGTGGCTACACCTTC.

This clonotype was detected a few times. The chain has TRBV28 and TRBJ2-3; D unclear. Germline CDR1 is MDHEN and CDR2 is SYDVKM. The CDR3 totals 16 residues. V was clipped by 3 bases and J by 4 bases, with 17 bases between them. Written as DNA, the CDR3 is TGTGCCAGCAGTTTCCCACCCTTCCCGAGCGCAGATACGCAGTATTTT. Amino acid sequence: CASSFPPFPSADTQYF.

This clonotype was seen at least ten times. The V and J genes are TRBV15 and TRBJ1-4, with TRBD1 identical over 8 bases. V lost 3 bases and J lost 7; bases outside the gene matches: 10. The CDR3 has 16 residues. Germline CDR1 is LNHNV and CDR2 is YYDKDF (reference sequence). CDR3 protein: CATSRDRQGYSEKLFF. In DNA form, the CDR3 reads TGTGCCACCAGCAGGGATCGACAGGGGTACTCTGAAAAACTGTTTTTT.